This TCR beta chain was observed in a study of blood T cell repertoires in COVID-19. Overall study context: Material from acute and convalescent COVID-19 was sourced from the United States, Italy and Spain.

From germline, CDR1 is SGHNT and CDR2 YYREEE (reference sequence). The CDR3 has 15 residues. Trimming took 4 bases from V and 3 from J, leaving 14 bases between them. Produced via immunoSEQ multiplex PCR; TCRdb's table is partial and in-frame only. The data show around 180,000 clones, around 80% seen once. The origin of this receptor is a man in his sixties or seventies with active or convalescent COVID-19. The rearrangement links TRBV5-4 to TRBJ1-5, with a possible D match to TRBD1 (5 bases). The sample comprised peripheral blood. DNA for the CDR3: TGTGCCAGCAGCGAGTCGGGGGGGTTCAATCAGCCCCAGCATTTT. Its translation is CASSESGGFNQPQHF.